This is a list of T cell receptor beta chains from one sample in a study of T cells after yellow fever vaccination. TCRdb independently ran MiXCR on the 5' RACE reads; one entry per CDR3 protein. The sample gives approximately 510,000 distinct CDR3 sequences, 21% of which show up once; around 16% is in the top ten. The sequencing here drew on PBMCs, taken roughly 20 days after the first yellow fever vaccination. The receptor source for this set is a man younger than 35 who received the YFV17D yellow fever vaccine. CDR3s include the opening cysteine and the closing phenylalanine or tryptophan. D genes are given only for firm matches. Only part of the rows carry a size: once, few, many, or a class if the clone is expanded.

CDR3 protein: CATSDWTAETQYF; CDR3 DNA: TGTGCCACCAGTGATTGGACAGCAGAGACCCAGTACTTC; clone size: many; D gene: -; J gene: TRBJ2-5; V gene: TRBV24-1
CDR3 protein: CASSLLQGAANEKLFF; CDR3 DNA: TGTGCCAGCAGCCTACTACAGGGGGCAGCTAATGAAAAACTGTTTTTT; clone size: many; D gene: TRBD1; J gene: TRBJ1-4; V gene: TRBV5-6
CDR3 protein: CASSDGGGGETQYF; CDR3 DNA: TGCGCCAGCAGCGACGGCGGGGGAGGAGAGACCCAGTACTTC; clone size: -; D gene: TRBD2; J gene: TRBJ2-5; V gene: TRBV5-1
CDR3 protein: CASSGTSGYNEQFF; CDR3 DNA: TGTGCCAGCAGTGGGACTAGCGGCTACAATGAGCAGTTCTTC; clone size: many; D gene: TRBD2; J gene: TRBJ2-1; V gene: TRBV12-3/TRBV12-4
CDR3 protein: CATSVKGDRGSWGYGYTF; CDR3 DNA: TGTGCCACCAGTGTCAAAGGGGACAGGGGGAGTTGGGGCTATGGCTACACCTTC; clone size: few; D gene: TRBD1; J gene: TRBJ1-2; V gene: TRBV24-1
CDR3 protein: CASSPISDTTEAFF; CDR3 DNA: TGTGCCAGCTCACCAATCTCTGATACCACTGAAGCTTTCTTT; clone size: many; D gene: -; J gene: TRBJ1-1; V gene: TRBV18
CDR3 protein: CASSFARGSSYGYTF; CDR3 DNA: TGTGCCAGCAGTTTCGCTAGGGGCAGTTCCTATGGCTACACCTTC; clone size: -; D gene: -; J gene: TRBJ1-2; V gene: TRBV27
CDR3 protein: CASSTGLAGLRELFF; CDR3 DNA: TGTGCCAGCAGTACGGGCCTAGCGGGACTCCGGGAGCTGTTTTTT; clone size: -; D gene: TRBD2; J gene: TRBJ2-2; V gene: TRBV6-2/TRBV6-3
CDR3 protein: CAFSLLRGGRGSYNEQFF; CDR3 DNA: TGTGCCTTCAGTTTGCTGCGGGGGGGCCGGGGCTCCTACAATGAGCAGTTCTTC; clone size: once; D gene: TRBD2; J gene: TRBJ2-1; V gene: TRBV2
CDR3 protein: CASSTTQGGFFQPQHF; CDR3 DNA: TGTGCCAGCAGTACTACACAGGGGGGGTTCTTCCAGCCCCAGCATTTT; clone size: -; D gene: TRBD1; J gene: TRBJ1-5; V gene: TRBV27
CDR3 protein: CSAPLRGLGETQYF; CDR3 DNA: TGCAGTGCCCCCCTTCGGGGGTTGGGAGAGACCCAGTACTTC; clone size: -; D gene: -; J gene: TRBJ2-5; V gene: TRBV20-1
CDR3 protein: CASSQDDSTDTQYF; CDR3 DNA: TGTGCCAGCAGCCAAGATGACAGCACAGATACGCAGTATTTT; clone size: -; D gene: -; J gene: TRBJ2-3; V gene: TRBV4-2
CDR3 protein: CASSLTGATYTF; CDR3 DNA: TGTGCCAGCAGTCTTACAGGGGCTACCTACACCTTC; clone size: -; D gene: TRBD1; J gene: TRBJ1-2; V gene: TRBV13
CDR3 protein: CASSSYQGTQYF; CDR3 DNA: TGTGCCAGCAGCTCCTACCAAGGGACCCAGTACTTC; clone size: many; D gene: -; J gene: TRBJ2-5; V gene: TRBV7-2
CDR3 protein: CASRGTSGASSTGELFF; CDR3 DNA: TGTGCCAGCCGGGGGACTAGCGGGGCGTCCTCCACCGGGGAGCTGTTTTTT; clone size: few; D gene: TRBD2; J gene: TRBJ2-2; V gene: TRBV27
CDR3 protein: CASSSQGRGNTEAFF; CDR3 DNA: TGCGCCAGCAGCTCCCAAGGAAGGGGGAACACTGAAGCTTTCTTT; clone size: -; D gene: -; J gene: TRBJ1-1; V gene: TRBV5-1
CDR3 protein: CASSAGTARSNYGYTF; CDR3 DNA: TGTGCCAGCAGCGCAGGGACAGCCCGATCTAACTATGGCTACACCTTC; clone size: few; D gene: TRBD1; J gene: TRBJ1-2; V gene: TRBV7-9
CDR3 protein: CASSLPDGYTF; CDR3 DNA: TGTGCCAGCAGTTTACCCGATGGCTACACCTTC; clone size: few; D gene: -; J gene: TRBJ1-2; V gene: TRBV28
CDR3 protein: CASSQDRQGGEKLFF; CDR3 DNA: TGCGCCAGCAGCCAAGATAGACAGGGCGGCGAAAAACTGTTTTTT; clone size: -; D gene: TRBD1; J gene: TRBJ1-4; V gene: TRBV4-3
CDR3 protein: CASTLGSYQADTQYF; CDR3 DNA: TGTGCCAGCACCCTGGGGTCTTACCAGGCAGATACGCAGTATTTT; clone size: -; D gene: -; J gene: TRBJ2-3; V gene: TRBV6-1
CDR3 protein: CASSLERRGGGYTF; CDR3 DNA: TGCGCCAGCAGCTTGGAACGCAGGGGAGGTGGCTACACCTTC; clone size: few; D gene: -; J gene: TRBJ1-2; V gene: TRBV5-1
CDR3 protein: CASSYSPLAGGPGVERRTDTQYF; CDR3 DNA: TGTGCCAGCAGTTACTCCCCCCTAGCGGGGGGGCCAGGGGTAGAACGGCGCACAGATACGCAGTATTTT; clone size: few; D gene: TRBD2; J gene: TRBJ2-3; V gene: TRBV6-2/TRBV6-3
CDR3 protein: CASSYSPTGAANEKLFF; CDR3 DNA: TGTGCCAGCAGTTACTCACCTACAGGGGCGGCTAATGAAAAACTGTTTTTT; clone size: -; D gene: TRBD1; J gene: TRBJ1-4; V gene: TRBV6-5
CDR3 protein: CSAGDSRGSPLHF; CDR3 DNA: TGCAGTGCAGGGGACAGTAGAGGCTCACCCCTCCACTTT; clone size: few; D gene: TRBD1; J gene: TRBJ1-6; V gene: TRBV20-1
CDR3 protein: CASKPGIEGTEAFF; CDR3 DNA: TGTGCCAGCAAGCCGGGGATCGAGGGCACTGAAGCTTTCTTT; clone size: few; D gene: -; J gene: TRBJ1-1; V gene: TRBV12-3/TRBV12-4
CDR3 protein: CASSLGTDGEAFF; CDR3 DNA: TGCGCCAGCAGCCTAGGGACAGACGGTGAAGCTTTCTTT; clone size: -; D gene: TRBD1; J gene: TRBJ1-1; V gene: TRBV5-1
CDR3 protein: CASSPAGQSLTQYF; CDR3 DNA: TGCGCCAGCAGCCCCGCGGGACAGTCCCTTACGCAGTATTTT; clone size: -; D gene: -; J gene: TRBJ2-3; V gene: TRBV4-1
CDR3 protein: CASIVSGGYTDTQYF; CDR3 DNA: TGTGCCAGCATCGTTAGCGGGGGATACACAGATACGCAGTATTTT; clone size: -; D gene: TRBD2; J gene: TRBJ2-3; V gene: TRBV12-3/TRBV12-4
CDR3 protein: CASSKGLAGGKETQYF; CDR3 DNA: TGTGCCAGCAGCAAGGGACTAGCGGGGGGGAAAGAGACCCAGTACTTC; clone size: -; D gene: TRBD2; J gene: TRBJ2-5; V gene: TRBV7-8
CDR3 protein: CASSFPRGDEQYF; CDR3 DNA: TGTGCCAGCAGTTTCCCCAGGGGGGACGAGCAGTACTTC; clone size: few; D gene: -; J gene: TRBJ2-7; V gene: TRBV12-3/TRBV12-4
CDR3 protein: CASSQVPDTEAFF; CDR3 DNA: TGTGCCAGCAGCCAAGTCCCAGACACTGAAGCTTTCTTT; clone size: -; D gene: -; J gene: TRBJ1-1; V gene: TRBV3-1
CDR3 protein: CASSLGGTQDTQYF; CDR3 DNA: TGCGCCAGCAGCTTAGGAGGGACACAAGATACGCAGTATTTT; clone size: once; D gene: -; J gene: TRBJ2-3; V gene: TRBV5-1
CDR3 protein: CAISESAGQGGTEAFF; CDR3 DNA: TGTGCCATCAGTGAGTCCGCGGGACAGGGAGGCACTGAAGCTTTCTTT; clone size: -; D gene: TRBD1; J gene: TRBJ1-1; V gene: TRBV10-3
CDR3 protein: CASSRTGSGANVLTF; CDR3 DNA: TGTGCCAGCAGCCGCACAGGCTCTGGGGCCAACGTCCTGACTTTC; clone size: many; D gene: -; J gene: TRBJ2-6; V gene: TRBV6-1
CDR3 protein: CASSVAGSTDTQYF; CDR3 DNA: TGTGCCAGCAGTGTAGCGGGCAGCACAGATACGCAGTATTTT; clone size: -; D gene: TRBD2; J gene: TRBJ2-3; V gene: TRBV9
CDR3 protein: CASSEWVPGADTQYF; CDR3 DNA: TGTGCCAGCAGTGAATGGGTTCCAGGGGCAGATACGCAGTATTTT; clone size: -; D gene: -; J gene: TRBJ2-3; V gene: TRBV6-1
CDR3 protein: CASSASPGTGSYEQYF; CDR3 DNA: TGTGCCAGCAGCGCCTCTCCCGGGACAGGGTCCTACGAGCAGTACTTC; clone size: few; D gene: TRBD1; J gene: TRBJ2-7; V gene: TRBV7-9
CDR3 protein: CSAPKGAGAKNIQYF; CDR3 DNA: TGCAGTGCTCCCAAGGGGGCGGGGGCCAAAAACATTCAGTACTTC; clone size: few; D gene: -; J gene: TRBJ2-4; V gene: TRBV20-1
CDR3 protein: CASRIQGSRGDTQYF; CDR3 DNA: TGTGCCAGCCGCATACAGGGAAGCCGGGGAGATACGCAGTATTTT; clone size: -; D gene: -; J gene: TRBJ2-3; V gene: TRBV7-2
CDR3 protein: CASSPASGGFSYEQYF; CDR3 DNA: TGTGCCAGCTCGCCCGCTAGCGGGGGTTTCTCCTACGAGCAGTACTTC; clone size: few; D gene: TRBD2; J gene: TRBJ2-7; V gene: TRBV9
CDR3 protein: CATAVADTQYF; CDR3 DNA: TGTGCCACCGCGGTTGCAGATACGCAGTATTTT; clone size: -; D gene: -; J gene: TRBJ2-3; V gene: TRBV25-1
CDR3 protein: CASSLQGAMDTQYF; CDR3 DNA: TGTGCCAGCAGCCTACAGGGGGCGATGGATACGCAGTATTTT; clone size: -; D gene: TRBD1; J gene: TRBJ2-3; V gene: TRBV7-2
CDR3 protein: CSVGGPGANVLTF; CDR3 DNA: TGCAGCGTTGGAGGTCCTGGGGCCAACGTCCTGACTTTC; clone size: -; D gene: -; J gene: TRBJ2-6; V gene: TRBV29-1
CDR3 protein: CASSDGGQTGQPQHF; CDR3 DNA: TGTGCCAGCAGCGATGGCGGACAAACCGGGCAGCCCCAGCATTTT; clone size: few; D gene: -; J gene: TRBJ1-5; V gene: TRBV7-9
CDR3 protein: CASSPYGAGTEAFF; CDR3 DNA: TGTGCCAGCAGCCCCTATGGGGCGGGCACTGAAGCTTTCTTT; clone size: few; D gene: -; J gene: TRBJ1-1; V gene: TRBV27
CDR3 protein: CASSFWGLKETQYF; CDR3 DNA: TGCGCCAGCAGCTTTTGGGGTTTGAAGGAGACCCAGTACTTC; clone size: few; D gene: -; J gene: TRBJ2-5; V gene: TRBV5-1
CDR3 protein: CASSLAMREKLFF; CDR3 DNA: TGTGCCAGCAGCTTAGCGATGAGGGAAAAACTGTTTTTT; clone size: few; D gene: -; J gene: TRBJ1-4; V gene: TRBV7-2
CDR3 protein: CASSDGGGFYEQYF; CDR3 DNA: TGCGCCAGCAGTGATGGCGGGGGGTTCTACGAGCAGTACTTC; clone size: few; D gene: TRBD2; J gene: TRBJ2-7; V gene: TRBV10-2
CDR3 protein: CASSYGLAGETQYF; CDR3 DNA: TGTGCCAGCAGCTACGGACTAGCAGGCGAGACCCAGTACTTC; clone size: few; D gene: TRBD2; J gene: TRBJ2-5; V gene: TRBV6-5
CDR3 protein: CASSSNTENTEAFF; CDR3 DNA: TGTGCCAGCAGCTCAAATACAGAGAACACTGAAGCTTTCTTT; clone size: few; D gene: -; J gene: TRBJ1-1; V gene: TRBV7-9
CDR3 protein: CASSVGPNSPLHF; CDR3 DNA: TGTGCCAGCAGCGTAGGACCTAATTCACCCCTCCACTTT; clone size: -; D gene: -; J gene: TRBJ1-6; V gene: TRBV9
CDR3 protein: CVSSQQLGQAETQYF; CDR3 DNA: TGCGTCAGCAGTCAACAGCTGGGCCAAGCAGAGACCCAGTACTTC; clone size: once; D gene: -; J gene: TRBJ2-5; V gene: TRBV23-1
CDR3 protein: CASTLSGGVFETQYF; CDR3 DNA: TGTGCCAGTACATTATCCGGGGGGGTGTTTGAGACCCAGTACTTC; clone size: few; D gene: TRBD2; J gene: TRBJ2-5; V gene: TRBV7-2
CDR3 protein: CASSQRGGTGKNIQYF; CDR3 DNA: TGTGCCAGCAGCCAAAGAGGGGGGACAGGGAAAAACATTCAGTACTTC; clone size: -; D gene: TRBD1; J gene: TRBJ2-4; V gene: TRBV4-2
CDR3 protein: CASSLELAPGTQYF; CDR3 DNA: TGTGCCAGCAGCTTAGAACTGGCGCCGGGAACCCAGTACTTC; clone size: -; D gene: -; J gene: TRBJ2-5; V gene: TRBV7-2